This TCR beta chain is from a study of cytomegalovirus exposure and HLA in healthy donors. Generated by immunoSEQ multiplex PCR, the TCRdb table keeps only in-frame clones and is missing some. The sample holds fewer than 250,000 clones; approximately 87% are singletons and the top ten take 2.5% to 3%. The ends lost 0 bases at V and 4 bases at J; junction bases unmatched: 6. Germline V CDR1 and CDR2: SGHRS, YFSETQ. The CDR3 spans 16 residues. The chain recombines TRBV5-1 with TRBJ2-1, with 8 positions matching TRBD2. The sequence derives from a man between 18 and 29 years old in good health and CMV-seronegative. Sequencing input: PBMCs. For the CDR3, the DNA is TGCGCCAGCAGCTTGGAAAGCGGGAGAGGATACAATGAGCAGTTCTTC. This codes for CASSLESGRGYNEQFF.